This TCR beta chain was recorded in a study of blood T cell repertoires in COVID-19. Turning to the study itself: The cDNA or gDNA used as material had been derived from T cells, B-cell-depleted T cells, or PBMCs.

Authors' methods: Scientists estimated how many nucleated cells there were by amplifying reference gene primers. Sequencing was performed with immunoSEQ multiplex PCR; in TCRdb, only in-frame clones are kept and a portion is missing. For V, J and clone size, that table is used; D and trimming come from the DNA. The table includes 650,000 to 800,000 clones, approximately 90% detected once. CDR3 length: 15 amino acids. Germline-derived CDR1 and CDR2 are SEHNR and FQNEAQ (reference sequence). The ends were cut back, 2 bases at V and 1 base at J, with 12 bases in the middle. Input material: peripheral blood. This receptor was identified in a woman under 30 with acute or convalescent COVID-19. The chain has TRBV7-9 and TRBJ2-7; tentative D call: TRBD1 (5 bases). The CDR3 loop is CASSLYPQGSYEQYF. The DNA of the CDR3 is TGTGCCAGCAGCTTATACCCCCAGGGTTCCTACGAGCAGTACTTC.